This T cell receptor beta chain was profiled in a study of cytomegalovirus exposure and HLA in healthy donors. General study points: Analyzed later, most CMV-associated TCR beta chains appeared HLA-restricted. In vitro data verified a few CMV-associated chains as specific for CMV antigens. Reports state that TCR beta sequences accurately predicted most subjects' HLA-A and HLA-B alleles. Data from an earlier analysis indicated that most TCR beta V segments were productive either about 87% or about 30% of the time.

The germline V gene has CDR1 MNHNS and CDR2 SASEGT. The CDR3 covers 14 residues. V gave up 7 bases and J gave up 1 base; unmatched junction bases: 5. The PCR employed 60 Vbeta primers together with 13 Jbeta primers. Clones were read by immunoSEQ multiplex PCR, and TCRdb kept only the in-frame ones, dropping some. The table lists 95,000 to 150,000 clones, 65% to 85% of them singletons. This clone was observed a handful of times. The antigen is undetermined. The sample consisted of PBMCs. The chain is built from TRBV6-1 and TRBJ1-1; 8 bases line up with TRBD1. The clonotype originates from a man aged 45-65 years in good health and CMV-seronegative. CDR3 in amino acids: CASNLGQANTEAFF. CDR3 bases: TGTGCCAGCAACCTGGGACAGGCGAACACTGAAGCTTTCTTT.